A selection of T cell receptor beta chains follows, all from one sample in a study of blood T cell repertoires in COVID-19. Only in-frame clones appear in the TCRdb table, and some are missing; sequencing was by immunoSEQ multiplex PCR. In the table there are around 100,000 clones, about 80% of which are singletons. The sequenced sample was peripheral blood. These receptors all come from a human donor in a cohort sampled during active COVID-19. Each CDR3 is given with its conserved first and last residue. The D gene is left open where the match is weak. Clone size is not always given. Where it is, it says once, few, many or a class for expanded clones.

CDR3nt,CDR3aa,abundance,v_gene,d_gene,j_gene
TGTGCCAGCAGCTCTAAATTCGGCGGGGGGACTGAAGCTTTCTTT,CASSSKFGGGTEAFF,NA,TRBV7-8,NA,TRBJ1-1
TGCGCCAGCAGCCATCCGGGACAGCTCAATCAGCCCCAGCATTTT,CASSHPGQLNQPQHF,NA,TRBV4-1,TRBD1,TRBJ1-5
TGTGCCAGCAGCTTTTCCGGGGGGGGCACAGATACGCAGTATTTT,CASSFSGGGTDTQYF,once,TRBV7-2,TRBD2,TRBJ2-3
TGTGCCAGCTCACAAAGGACAGGAAACACCGGGGAGCTGTTTTTT,CASSQRTGNTGELFF,NA,TRBV18,TRBD1,TRBJ2-2
TGCGCCAGCTCGTGGCGGGAGGGAAAGGATACGCAGTATTTT,CASSWREGKDTQYF,NA,TRBV10-1,TRBD2,TRBJ2-3
TGTGCCAGCAGGCCGTCTGGGGGAGGCTACGAGCAGTACTTC,CASRPSGGGYEQYF,NA,TRBV7-8,NA,TRBJ2-7
TGCGCCAGCAGCTTCGTATTGGGGCTCCAAGAGACCCAGTACTTC,CASSFVLGLQETQYF,NA,TRBV5-1,NA,TRBJ2-5
TGTGCCAGCAGCTTAGAAAGATCGCGGACAGGGGACTATGGCTACACCTTC,CASSLERSRTGDYGYTF,few,TRBV7-2,TRBD1,TRBJ1-2
TGTGCCAGCAGCTTAGTAGCGGGCGAGCAGTATTTT,CASSLVAGEQYF,NA,TRBV7-2,TRBD2,TRBJ2-3
TGTGCCAGCAGCTTCCGGAGCGGGGGGCGCGCCGGGGAGCTGTTTTTT,CASSFRSGGRAGELFF,NA,TRBV7-9,TRBD2,TRBJ2-2
TGTGCCAGCAGTGAGAGGGGGACCGATGGGGCCAACGTCCTGACTTTC,CASSERGTDGANVLTF,NA,TRBV2,NA,TRBJ2-6
TGTGCCAGCAGTGGGCAGCCGATGAACACTGAAGCTTTCTTT,CASSGQPMNTEAFF,NA,TRBV3-1/TRBV3-2,NA,TRBJ1-1
TGTGCCAGCAGTGAACTCGCGGGGGGGCTCAATGAGCAGTTCTTC,CASSELAGGLNEQFF,NA,TRBV2,TRBD2,TRBJ2-1
TGTGCCAGCAGCGCTCAGGGCTACGAGCAGTACTTC,CASSAQGYEQYF,NA,TRBV9,NA,TRBJ2-7
TGTGCCAGCAGCTCCACCTTGGACAGGAATGAAAAACTGTTTTTT,CASSSTLDRNEKLFF,NA,TRBV7-6,TRBD1,TRBJ1-4
TGCGCCAGCAGCCTGACTAGCTTTCGGGCAGATACGCAGTATTTT,CASSLTSFRADTQYF,NA,TRBV5-1,TRBD2,TRBJ2-3